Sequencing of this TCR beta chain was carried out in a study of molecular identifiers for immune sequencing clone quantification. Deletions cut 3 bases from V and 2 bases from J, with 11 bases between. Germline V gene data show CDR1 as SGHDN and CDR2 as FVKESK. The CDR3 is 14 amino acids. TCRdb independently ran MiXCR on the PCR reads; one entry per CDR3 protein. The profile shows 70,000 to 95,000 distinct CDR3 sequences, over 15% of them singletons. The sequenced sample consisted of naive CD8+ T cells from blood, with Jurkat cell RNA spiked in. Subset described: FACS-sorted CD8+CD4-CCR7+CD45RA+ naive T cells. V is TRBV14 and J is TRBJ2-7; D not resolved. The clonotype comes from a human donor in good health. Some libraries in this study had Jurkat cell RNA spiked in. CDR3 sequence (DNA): TGTGCCAGCAGCCATTCGGGCACCGCCTACGAGCAGTACTTC. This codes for CASSHSGTAYEQYF.